What follows are 10 T cell receptor beta chains derived from one specimen sequenced in a study of blood T cell repertoires in COVID-19. Sequencing used immunoSEQ multiplex PCR; TCRdb keeps in-frame clones, though not all of them. The sample records around 200,000 clones, roughly nine tenths being singletons. Sequences were obtained from PBMCs or T cells enriched from blood (not recorded which). These receptors all stem from a woman in her 40s with acute COVID-19.

V gene TRBV19 combines with J gene TRBJ2-2; 8 bases map to TRBD2. The CDR3 totals 16 residues. Germline CDR1 LNHDA, CDR2 SQIVND (reference sequence). Germline trimming cut 3 bases from V and 1 base from J; bases unmatched to any gene: 4. In nucleotides, the CDR3 is TGTGCCAGTAGTATGAGGACTAGCCTGAACACCGGGGAGCTGTTTTTT. Protein: CASSMRTSLNTGELFF.

The genes are TRBV27 and TRBJ2-3; D not resolved. This CDR3 is 15 amino acids long. Germline CDR1 is MNHEY and CDR2 is SMNVEV (reference sequence). V was clipped by 2 bases and J by 2 bases, with 11 bases between them. The CDR3 bases are TGTGCCAGCAGTTTAGGGCCAGTTAACACAGATACGCAGTATTTT. It codes for CASSLGPVNTDTQYF.

V usage is TRBV30 and J usage is TRBJ2-1, with TRBD2 as a possible D gene (6 bases). In germline, CDR1 is GTSNPN, CDR2 SVGIG (reference sequence). This CDR3 is 12 amino acids long. The V and J ends lost 5 bases and 9 bases respectively, with 14 bases between them. This CDR3 is CAWVELAGEQFF. The CDR3 DNA is TGTGCCTGGGTTGAACTAGCCGGTGAGCAGTTCTTC.

The rearrangement links TRBV7-9 to TRBJ2-1, with 10 bases fitting TRBD2. CDR1 is SEHNR and CDR2 is FQNEAQ in the germline V gene (reference sequence). The CDR3 consists of 16 residues. Trimming cost V 1 base and J 5 bases; bases outside gene matches: 5. The CDR3 nucleotides are TGTGCCAGCAGCTTAGTGCAACTAGCGGGAAACAATGAGCAGTTCTTC. This gives the protein CASSLVQLAGNNEQFF.

CDR3 DNA: TGTGCCAGCAGCACGGACAGGCCAAGTCGCACAGATACGCAGTATTTT. It translates to CASSTDRPSRTDTQYF. V is TRBV5-4 and J is TRBJ2-3, with 7 bases that match TRBD1. Trimming at V came to 4 bases and at J to 1 base, leaving 9 bases not matched to a gene. Germline lookup yields CDR1 SGHNT and CDR2 YYREEE (reference sequence). The CDR3 has 16 amino acids.

With respect to this clone: Within the sample, other DNA sequences also encode this same CDR3. J is TRBJ1-4 and V is TRBV6-5; D call uncertain. Germline V CDR1 and CDR2: MNHEY, SVGAGI. V lost 4 bases and J lost 5, with 2 bases in between. This CDR3 region has 11 residues. The CDR3 spells CASSLNEKLFF. As DNA, the CDR3 is TGTGCCAGCAGTTTAAATGAAAAACTGTTTTTT.

The J gene is TRBJ2-1, the V gene TRBV6-5, with D perhaps matching TRBD2 (6 bases). Deletions cut 6 bases from V and 6 bases from J, with 18 bases between. This CDR3 is 15 amino acids long. Germline assignment: CDR1 MNHEY and CDR2 SVGAGI. The CDR3 DNA reads as TGTGCCAGCAGCCCGCGGGGCCCAAGAGGCAATGAGCAGTTCTTC. Protein sequence: CASSPRGPRGNEQFF.

J is TRBJ1-1 and V is TRBV4-3; D is ambiguous. The V and J ends lost 0 bases and 0 bases respectively, with 2 bases between them. CDR1 and CDR2 (germline): LGHNA, YSLEER. CDR3 length: 13 residues. CDR3 amino acids: CASSQDLNTEAFF. The CDR3 DNA reads as TGCGCCAGCAGCCAAGACTTGAACACTGAAGCTTTCTTT.

This chain uses TRBV5-1 with TRBJ1-1, with no clear D. Germline CDR1 and CDR2: SGHRS and YFSETQ. Trimming shortened V by 0 bases and J by 5 bases, and 17 bases separated the two germline ends. The CDR3 contains 16 residues. CDR3 amino acids: CASSLGVRTRRTEAFF. CDR3 DNA: TGCGCCAGCAGCTTGGGCGTCCGGACTCGCCGAACTGAAGCTTTCTTT.

This clone occurred a few times. The chain couples TRBV30 to TRBJ2-3; TRBD1 matches 8 bases. In germline, CDR1 is GTSNPN, CDR2 SVGIG (reference sequence). CDR3 length: 15 residues. J lost 5 bases, V lost 2 bases, and 9 bases had no gene match. CDR3 in amino acids: CAWSSHGTGQDTQYF. The CDR3 DNA reads as TGTGCCTGGAGTTCACATGGGACAGGACAAGATACGCAGTATTTT.